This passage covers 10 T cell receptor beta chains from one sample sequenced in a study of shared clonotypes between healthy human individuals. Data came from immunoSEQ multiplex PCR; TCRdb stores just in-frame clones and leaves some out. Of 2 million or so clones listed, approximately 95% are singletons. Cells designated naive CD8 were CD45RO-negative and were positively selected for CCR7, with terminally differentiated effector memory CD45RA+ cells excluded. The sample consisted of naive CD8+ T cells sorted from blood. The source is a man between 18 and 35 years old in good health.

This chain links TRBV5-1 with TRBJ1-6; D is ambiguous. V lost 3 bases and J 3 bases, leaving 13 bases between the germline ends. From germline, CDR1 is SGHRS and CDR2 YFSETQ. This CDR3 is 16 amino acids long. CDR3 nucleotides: TGCGCCAGCAGCTCGGCTGGGTTGGACTATAATTCACCCCTCCACTTT. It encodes CASSSAGLDYNSPLHF.

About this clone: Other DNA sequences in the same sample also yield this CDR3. CDR3 in amino acids: CASSLHTGELFF. The CDR3 nucleotides read TGTGCCAGCAGTTTACACACCGGGGAGCTGTTTTTT. V and J are TRBV27 and TRBJ2-2; D call uncertain. V lost 2 bases, J lost 3 bases, and 1 base lay in between. The CDR3 spans 12 residues. The V gene's germline CDR1 is MNHEY and CDR2 SMNVEV (reference sequence).

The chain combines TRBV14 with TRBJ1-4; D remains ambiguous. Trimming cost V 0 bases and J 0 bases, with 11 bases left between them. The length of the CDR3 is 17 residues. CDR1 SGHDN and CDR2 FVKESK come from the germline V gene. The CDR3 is CASSQDNRAPTNEKLFF. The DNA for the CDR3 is TGTGCCAGCAGCCAAGATAATAGGGCCCCAACTAATGAAAAACTGTTTTTT.

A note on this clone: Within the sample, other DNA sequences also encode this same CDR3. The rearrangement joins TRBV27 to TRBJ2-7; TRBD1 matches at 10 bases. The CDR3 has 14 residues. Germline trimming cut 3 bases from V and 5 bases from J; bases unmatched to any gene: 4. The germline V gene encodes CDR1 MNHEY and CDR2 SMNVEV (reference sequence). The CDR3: CASSLTGQGDEQYF. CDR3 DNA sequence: TGTGCCAGCAGTTTGACCGGACAGGGGGACGAGCAGTACTTC.

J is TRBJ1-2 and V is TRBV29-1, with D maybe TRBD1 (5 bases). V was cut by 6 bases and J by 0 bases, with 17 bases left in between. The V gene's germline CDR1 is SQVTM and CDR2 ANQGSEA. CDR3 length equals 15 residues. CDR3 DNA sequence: TGCAGCGTAGAGAGGACCGGGACGGCTAACTATGGCTACACCTTC. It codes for CSVERTGTANYGYTF.

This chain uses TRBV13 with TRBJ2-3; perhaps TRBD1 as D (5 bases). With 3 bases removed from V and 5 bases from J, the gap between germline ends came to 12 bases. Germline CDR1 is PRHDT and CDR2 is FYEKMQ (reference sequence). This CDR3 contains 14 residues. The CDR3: CASSLEGAQDTQYF. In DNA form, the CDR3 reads TGTGCCAGCAGCTTGGAAGGGGCGCAAGATACGCAGTATTTT.

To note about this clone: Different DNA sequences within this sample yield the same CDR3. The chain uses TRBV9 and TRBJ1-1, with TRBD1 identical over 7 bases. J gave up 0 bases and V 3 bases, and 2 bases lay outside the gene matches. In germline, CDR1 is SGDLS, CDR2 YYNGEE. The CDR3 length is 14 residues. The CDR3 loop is CASSATGLNTEAFF. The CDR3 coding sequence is TGTGCCAGCAGCGCGACAGGGTTGAACACTGAAGCTTTCTTT.

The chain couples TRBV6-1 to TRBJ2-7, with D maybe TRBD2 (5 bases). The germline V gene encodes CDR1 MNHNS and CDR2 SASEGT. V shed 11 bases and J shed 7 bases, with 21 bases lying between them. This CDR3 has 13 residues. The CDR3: CAVRESGFLEQYF. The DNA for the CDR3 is TGTGCCGTCCGGGAATCGGGGTTTCTGGAGCAGTACTTC.

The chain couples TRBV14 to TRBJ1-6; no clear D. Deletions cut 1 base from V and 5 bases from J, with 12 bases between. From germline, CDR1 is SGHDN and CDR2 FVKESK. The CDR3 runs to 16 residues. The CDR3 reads CASSQVLGSHNSPLHF. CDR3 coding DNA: TGTGCCAGCAGCCAAGTTCTGGGGTCCCATAATTCACCCCTCCACTTT.

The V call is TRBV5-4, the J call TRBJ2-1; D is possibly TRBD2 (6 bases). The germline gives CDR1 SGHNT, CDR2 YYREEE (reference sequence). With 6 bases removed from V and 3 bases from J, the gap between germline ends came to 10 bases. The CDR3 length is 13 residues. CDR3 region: CASTRRDYNEQFF. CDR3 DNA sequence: TGTGCCAGCACCCGGCGGGACTACAATGAGCAGTTCTTC.